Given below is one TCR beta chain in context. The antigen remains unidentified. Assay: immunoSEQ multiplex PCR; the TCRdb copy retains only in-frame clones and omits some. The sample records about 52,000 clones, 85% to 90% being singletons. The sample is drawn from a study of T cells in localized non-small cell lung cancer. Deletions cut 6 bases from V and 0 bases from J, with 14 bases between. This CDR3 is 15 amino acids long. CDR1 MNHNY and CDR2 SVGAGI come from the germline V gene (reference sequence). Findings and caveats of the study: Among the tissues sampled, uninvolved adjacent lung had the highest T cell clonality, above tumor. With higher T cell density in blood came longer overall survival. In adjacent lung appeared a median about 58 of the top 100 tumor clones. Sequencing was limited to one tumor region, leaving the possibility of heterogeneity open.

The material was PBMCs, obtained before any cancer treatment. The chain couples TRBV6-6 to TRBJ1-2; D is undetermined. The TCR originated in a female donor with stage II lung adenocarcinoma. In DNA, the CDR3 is TGTGCCAGCAGGGAAACTAGCGAGGCTAACTATGGCTACACCTTC. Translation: CASRETSEANYGYTF.